Detailed here is one T cell receptor (beta chain). Its cognate antigen is unknown. V lost 2 bases, J lost 5 bases, and 13 bases lay in between. Per germline, CDR1 LNHDA and CDR2 SQIVND (reference sequence). The CDR3 totals 15 residues. TCRdb keeps only in-frame clones here, not all; method: immunoSEQ multiplex PCR. This table holds about 2.4 million clones, more than 85% found once. The sample belongs to a study of shared clonotypes between healthy human individuals. Study-wide points: Generation probabilities of non-shared clonotypes were lower (relative to those shared by all four donors).

The V and J genes are TRBV19 and TRBJ1-5; D is possibly TRBD1 (6 bases). The TCR was taken from a man aged 18 to 30 in good health. Some clones in this sample may be carry-over from other donors' samples. The sequenced sample was naive CD4+ T cells from PBMCs. Stated subset: CD45RA+ positively selected. The CDR3 protein is CASSIPRRGDQPQHF. As DNA, the CDR3 is TGTGCCAGTAGTATACCCCGCAGGGGTGATCAGCCCCAGCATTTT.